This T cell receptor (beta chain) is from a study of Graves' ophthalmopathy and Graves' hyperthyroidism. The study excluded patients with other autoimmune diseases, uncontrolled infections, pregnancy or lactation. In this sample, this clonotype turned up once. CDR3 length equals 13 residues. Trimming cost V 4 bases and J 3 bases, with 7 bases left between them. Germline loops: CDR1 MNHEY, CDR2 SMNVEV (reference sequence). Scientists amplified the TCR beta CDR3 regions from RNA transcripts. HTBI-primed first-round RT-PCR preceded second-round multiplex PCR. TCRdb reanalysed the multiplex PCR reads using MiXCR and keeps one entry per CDR3 protein. This sample has fewer than 250,000 distinct CDR3 sequences, with 25% to 35% found just once.

The rearrangement links TRBV27 to TRBJ1-5; D is unclear. The TCR comes from a man in his fifties with Graves' ophthalmopathy. The sequencing input was peripheral blood. This CDR3 reads CASSSNNNQPQHF. The CDR3 nucleotides are TGTGCCAGCAGTTCGAACAACAATCAGCCCCAGCATTTT.